This entry describes one T cell receptor beta chain. It was RNA transcripts that yielded the amplified TCR beta CDR3 regions. Using the HTBI primer set, a first-round RT-PCR was run on the TCR CDR3. Each CDR3 protein is one row after TCRdb ran MiXCR on the multiplex PCR reads. The sample contains a few hundred thousand distinct CDR3 sequences, around 14% of which appear only once. The source of the sample is a study of T cells in Graves' hyperthyroidism and ophthalmopathy. This sample holds PBMCs from about 10 ml fresh peripheral blood. Sequenced: blood. This clonotype originated in a young woman with Graves' hyperthyroidism.

The CDR3, as DNA: TGTGCCAGCAGCCAAACAGGGTCTATTGAGCCCCAGCATTTT. Residues: CASSQTGSIEPQHF. This sequence joins TRBV3-1 and TRBJ1-5, with D possibly matching TRBD1 (6 bases). Trimming took 2 bases from V and 8 from J, leaving 13 bases between them. The CDR3 consists of 14 residues. CDR1 is LGHDT, CDR2 YNNKEL, per germline (reference sequence).